This paragraph reports one TCR beta chain. What antigen it recognizes has not been identified. Base-call qualities are not available, and no considerably larger clone is one nucleotide away. The sample originates from a study of beta chain features in type 1 diabetes listed by TCRdb under 2018. Looking at the study overall: Mean age, gender distribution, total cell number and subset yield were not different between patients and healthy donors. A total of under 140,000,000 sorted cells were examined across all samples, and the number of cells per subset was strongly correlated with RNA yield. In the study, TCRB repertoires of sorted circulating CD4+ T cell subsets from recently diagnosed type 1 diabetes patients were compared with those of matched healthy donors. Naive and central memory subsets were obtained from all 30 or so donors, but regulatory and stem cell-like memory subsets were isolated from only 8 patients and about eight healthy donors.

The entire isolated RNA was reverse transcribed using the High Capacity cDNA Reverse Transcription Kit, and thus expressed TCRB transcripts were sequenced. Deep immunoSEQ sequencing was performed on naive, central memory and regulatory T cell samples, with an average of roughly 3.3 million total reads per sample. Sorted cells were lysed in RLT buffer and RNA was extracted with DNase-treated RNeasy Micro or Mini kits, depending on cell number. To prevent cross-contamination, every cell subset was processed on its own, while patient and healthy donor samples were processed together. TCRB sequences were amplified from cDNA with the immunoSEQ multiplex PCR, producing 87-bp fragments spanning the CDR3 region. Amplicons were sequenced on the Illumina HiSeq platform. The paper's processing steps were these. Synthetic template baselines were used to correct PCR bias computationally, reads within Hamming distance 2 were collapsed together, and singletons that could not be merged were discarded. By aligning reads against IMGT, V, D and J genes, CDR3 length, and insertions or deletions at six rearrangement sites were assigned. Within each subset, clonotype counts were normalized to sorted cell number, and only after that were true diversity and Gini coefficients computed with the tcR R package. The overlap coefficient, calculated on TCRB nucleotide sequences, was used to measure repertoire sharing. TCRdb stores this immuneACCESS table with in-frame sequences only. Part of the clones is absent; in the studies checked, under half of the shortfall reflects unresolved V genes, and no reason is known for the rest. The V and J calls and clone size come from that table; D and trimming were worked out from the DNA. The sample table contains 85,000 to 110,000 clones; only one count was recorded for 25% to 30% of them. The top ten clonotypes cover under 0.55% of the sample.

Study-wide conclusions, independent of this receptor: Only small numbers of individuals were included in the HLA sub-analyses, which left unresolved whether HLA type had any influence on TCRB rearrangement. Naive, central memory and regulatory TCRB repertoires appeared to be more similar among patients than among healthy donors. A moderate but significant shortening of TCRB CDR3 length was observed in type 1 diabetes patients in all four CD4+ subsets. Because cDNA was sequenced instead of genomic DNA, activated cells with high expression could be over-represented, although the groups did not differ in activation or CD3 levels. Fewer insertions and more nucleotide deletions at VDJ recombination sites were observed in patients with type 1 diabetes, implying thymic rearrangement abnormalities. PCR might favor shorter templates, but patient and control samples were amplified and corrected together, so any skew would affect both groups equally.

Each donor gave one peripheral blood draw, about 110 mL on average, collected into heparinised tubes. A BD FACSAria II and a panel including CD45RO, CCR7, CD25, CD127, CD95 and CD27 were used to sort naive, central memory, regulatory and stem cell-like memory CD4+ T cells. Purity was above 98% for every sorted population. PBMCs were separated immediately by Lymphoprep density gradient centrifugation and were stained directly, without being cultured. To minimize batch effects, samples were stained and sorted in pairs, one healthy donor with one patient per experiment. This receptor was taken from a woman in her late teens or twenties with type 1 diabetes. The sample taken for sequencing was central memory CD4+ T cells from blood.

Here the CDR3 is given as CASSEGQGIGYEQYF. The bases are TGCGCCAGCAGTGAGGGACAGGGTATCGGTTACGAGCAGTACTTC. Recombination connected TRBV10-1 to TRBJ2-7, with 8 bases aligning to TRBD1. Trimming removed 2 bases from V and 4 bases from J; the gene matches leave 7 bases unexplained. Spanning cysteine to phenylalanine, the CDR3 consists of 15 amino acids. Just CDR3 DNA is preserved here, 45 bases in frame from base 1. The CDR1 and CDR2 encoded by the germline V gene (reference sequence) are WNHNN and SYGVQD.